These T cell receptor beta chains were read from a single sample in a study of T cells after posttransplantation cyclophosphamide. Sequencing used immunoSEQ multiplex PCR; TCRdb keeps in-frame clones, though not all of them. The sample contains approximately 10,000 clones, about 93% of which appear only once. This specimen was PBMCs, taken after allogeneic stem cell transplant with posttransplant cyclophosphamide. All receptors derive from a female patient aged 30 to 45 who received an allogeneic stem cell transplant from an unrelated donor, was CMV-positive, and had no GVHD. Some T cells may have originated in the graft donor. Both conserved end residues are part of each CDR3. A D gene is named only where the DNA matches it firmly. Rows may omit the clone size; those that give it use once, few, many or a size class.

v_gene	abundance	j_gene	d_gene	CDR3aa	CDR3nt
TRBV6-1	-	TRBJ2-7	TRBD1	CASSLDRVSYEQYF	TGTGCCAGCAGTTTGGACAGGGTCTCCTACGAGCAGTACTTC
TRBV29-1	once	TRBJ2-7	TRBD1	CSVGATGGSYEQYF	TGCAGCGTTGGGGCGACAGGGGGCTCCTACGAGCAGTACTTC
TRBV19	-	TRBJ2-7	TRBD2	CASSMLSMAGASYEQYF	TGTGCCAGTAGTATGCTTTCTATGGCGGGAGCCTCCTACGAGCAGTACTTC
TRBV28	few	TRBJ1-5	TRBD1	CASTYLQGAGNQPQHF	TGTGCCAGCACCTACCTTCAGGGGGCCGGCAATCAGCCCCAGCATTTT
TRBV21-1	once	TRBJ2-4	-	CASSSRRGPVAKNIQYF	TGTGCCAGCAGCTCTCGCCGCGGGCCAGTAGCCAAAAACATTCAGTACTTC
TRBV2	-	TRBJ2-1	TRBD2	CASKDSWGGSFAEQFF	TGTGCCAGCAAAGATTCTTGGGGCGGGAGTTTTGCTGAGCAGTTCTTC
TRBV7-9	-	TRBJ2-7	-	CASSLDLAVQYF	TGTGCCAGCAGCTTAGACCTAGCCGTACAGTACTTC
TRBV5-4	once	TRBJ2-5	TRBD2	CASSLSWGGRETFETQYF	TGTGCCAGCAGCTTGTCGTGGGGGGGTCGGGAGACGTTTGAGACCCAGTACTTC
TRBV5-1	-	TRBJ1-5	-	CASSLGQFNQPQHF	TGCGCCAGCAGCTTGGGACAGTTCAATCAGCCCCAGCATTTT
TRBV6-5	-	TRBJ2-3	-	CASISGRNTDTQYF	TGTGCCAGCATCAGCGGACGGAACACAGATACGCAGTATTTT
TRBV11-2	-	TRBJ2-4	-	CASSLDPIAGQYF	TGTGCCAGCAGCTTAGATCCAATCGCGGGACAGTACTTC
TRBV6-6	-	TRBJ1-4	-	CASSQTRGAAEKLFF	TGTGCCAGCAGCCAGACGCGGGGGGCGGCTGAAAAACTGTTTTTT
TRBV28	-	TRBJ2-7	-	CASSWTLASYEQYF	TGTGCCAGCTCTTGGACCCTAGCCTCCTACGAGCAGTACTTC
TRBV11-3	-	TRBJ2-1	-	CASSFGGTYNEQFF	TGTGCCAGCAGCTTTGGGGGGACCTACAATGAGCAGTTCTTC
TRBV5-1	-	TRBJ2-1	TRBD2	CASSLGTSGNYNEQFF	TGCGCCAGCAGCTTGGGGACTAGCGGCAACTACAATGAGCAGTTCTTC
TRBV7-8	-	TRBJ2-7	-	CASSLAMRRGRDEQYF	TGTGCCAGCAGCTTAGCGATGAGGCGGGGGCGGGACGAGCAGTACTTC
TRBV2	-	TRBJ1-5	TRBD1	CASSRTGRNQPQHF	TGTGCCAGCAGCCGGACAGGACGCAATCAGCCCCAGCATTTT
TRBV28	-	TRBJ2-1	TRBD2	CASSSPGLADHRNEQFF	TGTGCCAGCAGTTCCCCGGGACTAGCGGACCACCGGAATGAGCAGTTCTTC
TRBV5-6	-	TRBJ1-1	TRBD1	CASSPGTGAYTEAFF	TGTGCCAGCAGCCCCGGGACAGGGGCTTACACTGAAGCTTTCTTT
TRBV5-1	-	TRBJ1-1	TRBD1	CASSLRTQGGDTEAFF	TGCGCCAGCAGCTTGAGGACACAGGGGGGCGACACTGAAGCTTTCTTT
TRBV18	-	TRBJ2-2	TRBD2	CASSPTRLAGGRGSATGELFF	TGTGCCAGCTCACCCACTCGACTAGCGGGAGGGCGGGGGTCCGCCACCGGGGAGCTGTTTTTT
TRBV5-6	-	TRBJ2-7	TRBD1	CASSSALRDREPYEQYF	TGTGCCAGCAGTTCAGCCCTCCGGGACAGGGAGCCCTACGAGCAGTACTTC
TRBV5-6	-	TRBJ1-3	-	CASRRFDSGNTIYF	TGTGCCAGCAGACGGTTTGATTCTGGAAACACCATATATTTT